The source of this T cell receptor (beta chain) is a study of cytomegalovirus exposure and HLA in healthy donors. Looking at the study overall: Of 350 to 400 genotyped donors, roughly 81% grouped in the Caucasian-associated ancestry cluster. Overall study findings and caveats: Common viral pathogens (according to a later analysis) appeared linked to several of the most significant clusters. There were some V segments, including TRBV6-2 and TRBV6-3, excluded as indistinguishable.

Vbeta (60) and Jbeta (13) primers were used in the PCR. Generated by immunoSEQ multiplex PCR, the TCRdb table keeps only in-frame clones and is missing some. The sample consists of approximately 170,000 clones, roughly four fifths of them appearing once. With 5 bases removed from V and 12 bases from J, the gap between germline ends came to 16 bases. The CDR3 runs to 12 residues. Germline V gene data show CDR1 as SGHTA and CDR2 as FQGNSA. To note about this clone: Its antigen remains unknown.

Sequenced material: PBMCs. The receptor comes from a woman in her twenties or thirties in good health and CMV-seropositive. This chain links TRBV7-2 with TRBJ1-2; D possibly corresponds to TRBD1 (6 bases). The CDR3 loop reads CASSDGTGTHTF. CDR3 DNA sequence: TGTGCCAGCAGCGACGGAACCGGGACACACACCTTC.